A single sample is the source of the 20 T cell receptor beta chains below, sequenced in a study of beta chain features in type 1 diabetes. Reverse transcription of all isolated RNA meant that expressed TCRB transcripts were sequenced. Measured with immunoSEQ multiplex PCR; TCRdb has only the in-frame clones, and not every one. The table records hundreds of thousands of clones, approximately 28% of them present only once. Sequences were obtained from naive CD4+ T cells from blood. These receptors were taken from a man between 18 and 35 years old in good health.

The chain couples TRBV5-6 to TRBJ2-1; maybe TRBD2 (6 bases). Germline V gene lookup returns CDR1 SGHDT and CDR2 YYEEEE. Trimming left V 5 bases short and J 0 bases short, with 9 bases between. This CDR3 contains 14 residues. The CDR3 is CASSLTSSYNEQFF. The CDR3 nucleotides are TGTGCCAGCAGTCTGACTAGCTCCTACAATGAGCAGTTCTTC.

This chain uses TRBV7-2 with TRBJ2-2; TRBD1 aligns across 10 bases. The CDR3 totals 16 residues. The trim removed 1 base at V and 3 bases at J, leaving 2 bases unmatched. Germline V gene lookup returns CDR1 SGHTA and CDR2 FQGNSA. Here the CDR3 reads CASSLVTGGYTGELFF. The CDR3 coding sequence is TGTGCCAGCAGCTTAGTGACAGGGGGCTACACCGGGGAGCTGTTTTTT.

This chain joins TRBV9 and TRBJ1-1, with TRBD1 matching over 7 bases. CDR3 size: 15 residues. With V trimmed by 3 bases and J by 1 base, 6 bases remained unmatched. CDR1 is SGDLS and CDR2 is YYNGEE in the germline V gene. CDR3 loop: CASSATGVANTEAFF. Written as DNA, the CDR3 is TGTGCCAGCAGCGCCACAGGGGTGGCGAACACTGAAGCTTTCTTT.

The chain uses TRBV4-3 and TRBJ1-1, with D maybe TRBD1 (5 bases). Trimming took 0 bases from V and 3 from J, leaving 11 bases between them. CDR3 length equals 15 residues. In germline, CDR1 is LGHNA, CDR2 YSLEER. For the CDR3, the DNA is TGCGCCAGCAGCCAAGAGAAGGGCAGGGACACTGAAGCTTTCTTT. It yields the protein CASSQEKGRDTEAFF.

The V and J genes are TRBV27 and TRBJ2-5; 10 bases fit TRBD2. Germline CDR1 reads MNHEY; CDR2 reads SMNVEV (reference sequence). There are 16 residues in the CDR3. Germline trimming cut 5 bases from V and 5 bases from J; bases unmatched to any gene: 11. The CDR3 here is CASSTPSGRAGETQYF. The CDR3, as DNA: TGTGCCAGCAGTACCCCGAGCGGGAGGGCCGGGGAGACCCAGTACTTC.

The chain recombines TRBV10-3 with TRBJ2-5; TRBD1 might be the D (6 bases). Germline loops: CDR1 ENHRY, CDR2 SYGVKD. Trimming cost V 2 bases and J 3 bases, with 7 bases left between them. This CDR3 comprises 13 residues. This CDR3 is CAISERQEETQYF. The DNA of the CDR3 is TGTGCCATCAGTGAGAGACAGGAAGAGACCCAGTACTTC.

The chain employs TRBV28 and TRBJ1-2; a possible D gene is TRBD1 (6 bases). The germline V gene encodes CDR1 MDHEN and CDR2 SYDVKM. V lost 5 bases, J lost 7 bases, and 14 bases lay in between. The CDR3 runs 13 residues. As DNA, the CDR3 is TGTGCCAGCAGTCTCCTGACAGGAATTGGCTACACCTTC. It specifies CASSLLTGIGYTF.

This clone was recorded once. The same CDR3 can be traced to other DNA sequences in this sample. This chain connects TRBV30 to TRBJ1-4; a possible D gene is TRBD1 (6 bases). CDR1 and CDR2 (germline): GTSNPN, SVGIG (reference sequence). The V gene lost 0 bases and the J gene lost 11 bases, with 7 bases spanning the gap. The CDR3 is made up of 11 amino acids. The chain's CDR3 is CAWSVGGKLFF. CDR3 nucleotide sequence: TGTGCCTGGAGTGTAGGGGGGAAACTGTTTTTT. Complete variable domain (other parts from reference TRBV30 and TRBJ1-4): SQTIHQWPATLVQPVGSPLSLECTVEGTSNPNLYWYRQAAGRGLQLLFYSVGIGQISSEVPQNLSASRPQDRQFILSSKKLLLSDSGFYLCAWSVGGKLFFGSGTQLSVL.

This rearrangement joins TRBV14 to TRBJ2-2, with D uncertain. Deletions cut 1 base from V and 7 bases from J, with 7 bases between. Germline loops: CDR1 SGHDN, CDR2 FVKESK. The CDR3 is made up of 13 amino acids. The CDR3 DNA reads as TGTGCCAGCAGCCAAGTGGAAGGCGGGGAGCTGTTTTTT. Its translation is CASSQVEGGELFF.

The J gene is TRBJ2-5, the V gene TRBV6-1, with 8 bases lining up with TRBD1. V was clipped by 4 bases and J by 7 bases; unmatched bases: 8. Germline CDR1 and CDR2: MNHNS and SASEGT. This CDR3 spans 14 amino acids. The CDR3 protein is CASSGGQAQGTQYF. The DNA of the CDR3 is TGTGCCAGCAGTGGGGGACAGGCCCAGGGGACCCAGTACTTC.

The table lists this clone with a few counts. The CDR3 protein is CASSQGLITDYEQYF. CDR3 DNA sequence: TGTGCCAGCAGCCAGGGCCTCATTACCGACTACGAGCAGTACTTC. The chain is built from TRBV7-6 and TRBJ2-7; TRBD1 is a possible D gene (5 bases). The CDR3 covers 15 residues. Trimming removed 5 bases at V and 3 bases at J, with 17 bases between. Germline CDR1 and CDR2: SGHVS and FNYEAQ. The whole variable domain, remainder taken from reference TRBV7-6 and TRBJ2-7, is GAGVSQSPRYKVTKRGQDVALRCDPISGHVSLYWYRQALGQGPEFLTYFNYEAQQDKSGLPNDRFSAERPEGSISTLTIQRTEQRDSAMYRCASSQGLITDYEQYFGPGTRLTVT.

This clone occurred a few times. This chain joins TRBV19 and TRBJ2-1; D gene unclear. The V and J ends lost 6 bases and 6 bases respectively, with 12 bases between them. Germline CDR1 reads LNHDA; CDR2 reads SQIVND (reference sequence). This CDR3 has 13 amino acids. This CDR3 is CASSPPARNEQFF. Written as DNA, the CDR3 is TGTGCCAGTAGCCCCCCGGCTCGCAATGAGCAGTTCTTC.

This clone has just a few counts. The V and J genes are TRBV9 and TRBJ1-1, with 7 bases matching TRBD1. V was clipped by 2 bases and J by 0 bases; unmatched bases: 4. CDR3 length equals 15 residues. Germline V gene sequence: CDR1 SGDLS, CDR2 YYNGEE. CDR3 amino acids: CASSVRQGMNTEAFF. The DNA for the CDR3 is TGTGCCAGCAGCGTCCGACAGGGTATGAACACTGAAGCTTTCTTT.

This clone showed up just a few times. The chain is built from TRBV2 and TRBJ2-1; 13 nucleotides match TRBD2. J lost 11 bases, V lost 3 bases, and 4 bases had no gene match. The CDR3 runs 14 residues. Germline CDR1 and CDR2: SNHLY and FYNNEI. CDR3 nucleotide sequence: TGTGCCAGCAGTGAGGTACTAGCGGGAGGGAAGCAGTTCTTC. Protein: CASSEVLAGGKQFF.

Comments on this clone: Other DNA sequences in the same sample also yield this CDR3. J is TRBJ1-4 and V is TRBV30; D is uncertain. The CDR3 contains 11 residues. Germline V CDR1 and CDR2: GTSNPN, SVGIG (reference sequence). V lost 0 bases and J lost 8, with 4 bases in between. CDR3 sequence: CAWSVREKLFF. The CDR3 DNA follows: TGTGCCTGGAGTGTAAGGGAAAAACTGTTTTTT.

This clone has just a few counts. J is TRBJ2-3 and V is TRBV29-1, with 10 bases that match TRBD2. With V trimmed by 6 bases and J by 1 base, 4 bases remained unmatched. Looked up from germline, CDR1 is SQVTM and CDR2 is ANQGSEA. The CDR3 has 14 amino acids. CDR3 residues: CSVALAGGTDTQYF. The CDR3 DNA reads as TGCAGCGTCGCCCTAGCGGGAGGCACAGATACGCAGTATTTT.

This clone was detected a few times. The rearrangement uses TRBV5-1 and TRBJ2-3, with D tentatively TRBD2 (6 bases). This CDR3 has 16 amino acids. Germline-derived CDR1 and CDR2 are SGHRS and YFSETQ. The V end was cut by 4 bases, the J end by 0 bases, with 15 bases between. CDR3 sequence: CASSQAGTASTDTQYF. CDR3 DNA: TGCGCCAGCAGCCAGGCCGGGACTGCTAGCACAGATACGCAGTATTTT.

The chain employs TRBV30 and TRBJ2-5, with 10 bases matching TRBD1. There are 13 residues in the CDR3. The V gene end was trimmed by 2 bases and the J gene end by 7 bases; junction bases not matched to a gene: 4. CDR1 and CDR2 (germline): GTSNPN, SVGIG (reference sequence). CDR3 region: CAWSLDRGGTQYF. CDR3 bases: TGTGCCTGGAGTTTGGACAGGGGGGGGACCCAGTACTTC.

J is TRBJ2-7 and V is TRBV15; 7 nucleotides align to TRBD2. The junction had 11 bases not matched to a gene; V was cut back by 1 base and J by 8 bases. The length of the CDR3 is 15 residues. Per the germline V gene, CDR1 is LNHNV and CDR2 is YYDKDF (reference sequence). The CDR3 nucleotides read TGTGCCACCAGCAGAGCCGGGACTACCGCCGGGAAGCAGTACTTC. Translated, it gives CATSRAGTTAGKQYF.

V is TRBV7-2 and J is TRBJ1-5; D is undetermined. The CDR3 consists of 12 residues. Germline-derived CDR1 and CDR2 are SGHTA and FQGNSA. V was clipped by 4 bases and J by 5 bases, with 6 bases between them. CDR3 nucleotides: TGTGCCAGCAGCTATGGTCATCAGCCCCAGCATTTT. Protein product: CASSYGHQPQHF.